The 25 T cell receptor beta chains below were found in one sample sequenced in a study of T cell responses to AZD1222 COVID-19 vaccine (TCRdb year 2021). Sample time point, as interpreted from the label and publication: baseline before first vaccination. The library was generated by the immunoSEQ multiplex PCR assay. TCRdb retrieved this table from immuneACCESS and kept in-frame rearrangements only. Not all clones are present; in checked studies, unresolved V genes account for under half, and no reason is known for the remainder. Here the sample has 140,000 or so clones; approximately 91% occur a single time. The ten most abundant clones make up around 5% of the sample. Specimen: peripheral blood, collected on day 0 of AZD1222 vaccination. Source of these receptors: an adult in good health.

This clone appeared once. The gene calls are TRBV7-3 and TRBJ2-3, with TRBD2 matching over 14 bases. There are 17 residues in the CDR3. J was trimmed by 6 bases and V by 3 bases; bases with no gene match: 8. Looked up from germline, CDR1 is SGHTA and CDR2 is FQGTGA. CDR3 sequence (DNA): TGTGCCAGCAGCTTTGGACTAGCGGGAGGCCTAGGGGATACGCAGTATTTT. It specifies CASSFGLAGGLGDTQYF.

This rearrangement joins TRBV28 to TRBJ2-3; the D is unclear. V lost 2 bases, J lost 4 bases, and 4 bases lay in between. This CDR3 contains 12 residues. Per germline, CDR1 MDHEN and CDR2 SYDVKM. CDR3 sequence (DNA): TGTGCCAGCAGTTTAGTCGCAGATACGCAGTATTTT. Its translation is CASSLVADTQYF.

The gene calls are TRBV6-5 and TRBJ2-3, with D unresolved. Between the trimmed V and J ends, which lost 2 bases and 3 bases, there was a span of 6 bases. CDR3 length: 13 residues. Germline CDR1 and CDR2: MNHEY and SVGAGI. The CDR3 sequence is CASSYDRTDTQYF. Here the CDR3 DNA reads TGTGCCAGCAGTTACGATCGGACAGATACGCAGTATTTT.

The V gene is TRBV24-1, the J gene TRBJ1-1, with TRBD1 matching 11 bases. The trim removed 3 bases at V and 3 bases at J, leaving 8 bases unmatched. This CDR3 is 17 amino acids long. Per germline, CDR1 KGHDR and CDR2 SFDVKD. The CDR3 sequence: CATSDGQGAGKDTEAFF. The CDR3 region has the DNA TGTGCCACCAGTGATGGACAGGGGGCAGGAAAAGACACTGAAGCTTTCTTT.

The J gene is TRBJ2-1, the V gene TRBV7-2; 8 nucleotides align to TRBD2. The CDR3 is made up of 16 amino acids. V lost 5 bases, J lost 6 bases, and 12 bases stayed unmatched. The germline V gene has CDR1 SGHTA and CDR2 FQGNSA. CDR3 nucleotides: TGTGCCAGCAGCCCACAACCCGGGACTAGAGGCAATGAGCAGTTCTTC. Amino acids: CASSPQPGTRGNEQFF.

This rearrangement joins TRBV21-1 to TRBJ2-1; whether TRBD1, the table's D call, matches the DNA was not checked. TRBV21-1 is annotated as a pseudogene. The CDR3 has 15 residues. In DNA form, the CDR3 reads TGTGCCAGCAGCAAAGAACAGGGTGCCTACAATGAGCAGTTCTTC. Amino acid sequence: CASSKEQGAYNEQFF.

V gene TRBV7-2 combines with J gene TRBJ2-7; 12 bases fit TRBD2. V lost 0 bases, J lost 7 bases, and 13 bases stayed unmatched. CDR3 length: 18 amino acids. Germline lookup yields CDR1 SGHTA and CDR2 FQGNSA. CDR3 residues: CASSLATSGGYSRGEQYF. CDR3 nucleotide sequence: TGTGCCAGCAGCTTAGCGACTAGCGGGGGATACTCCCGGGGTGAGCAGTACTTC.

The CDR3 DNA follows: TGTGCCAGTAGTCTGACTGGGGGGCGCTTGGAGGGGCAGTACTTC. Translation gives CASSLTGGRLEGQYF. The J gene is TRBJ2-7, the V gene TRBV19; D is possibly TRBD1 or TRBD2 (6 bases each). The CDR3 length is 15 residues. Germline V gene sequence: CDR1 LNHDA, CDR2 SQIVND (reference sequence). Trimming removed 5 bases from V and 9 bases from J, with 23 bases in between.

The rearrangement uses TRBV19 and TRBJ1-4, with a possible D match to TRBD1 (5 bases). Trimming cost V 6 bases and J 5 bases, with 16 bases left between them. The CDR3 consists of 15 residues. CDR1 and CDR2 from the germline V gene are LNHDA and SQIVND (reference sequence). This CDR3 reads CASRPDNRLNEKLFF. In DNA, the CDR3 is TGTGCCAGTAGACCGGACAACCGTTTAAATGAAAAACTGTTTTTT.

The chain uses TRBV7-3 and TRBJ1-1, with 7 bases matching TRBD1. Germline V lookup: CDR1 SGHTA, CDR2 FQGTGA. V trimming: 4 bases; J trimming: 7 bases; junction bases outside the gene matches: 6. The CDR3 is 13 residues long. The CDR3 coding sequence is TGTGCCAGCAGCTCTTCGGGACAGAGTGAAGCTTTCTTT. Translation gives CASSSSGQSEAFF.

The CDR3 DNA is TGCGCCAGCAGCCGTGGCGGACCCTCTGGAAACACCATATATTTT. Translating gives CASSRGGPSGNTIYF. The genes are TRBV5-1 and TRBJ1-3, with D hard to call. The CDR3 sequence is 15 residues long. CDR1 is SGHRS, CDR2 YFSETQ, per germline. The V and J ends lost 4 bases and 0 bases respectively, with 11 bases between them.

V gene TRBV19 combines with J gene TRBJ1-4; D is perhaps TRBD1 (5 bases). The V end lost 8 bases, the J end lost 0 bases, and 13 bases lay between the germline ends. The CDR3 extends over 15 amino acids. The germline CDR1 and CDR2 sequences are LNHDA and SQIVND (reference sequence). The CDR3 loop reads CASAPGGATNEKLFF. Written as DNA, the CDR3 is TGTGCCAGTGCCCCGGGAGGGGCAACTAATGAAAAACTGTTTTTT.

V and J are TRBV4-1 and TRBJ2-7; TRBD2 agrees at 8 bases. CDR1 is MGHRA and CDR2 is YSYEKL in the germline V gene. There are 16 residues in the CDR3. The V and J ends lost 1 base and 2 bases, in that order; junction bases with no gene match: 7. This chain's CDR3 is CASSQVGAGLAYEQYF. The CDR3, as DNA: TGCGCCAGCAGCCAAGTAGGCGCGGGACTAGCCTACGAGCAGTACTTC.

The gene calls are TRBV21-1 and TRBJ2-7; the table's D call TRBD2 went unverified against the DNA. TRBV21-1 is classified as a pseudogene. The CDR3 is 14 residues long. In DNA form, the CDR3 reads TGTGCCAGCAGCAATACTAGCGGGAGTTACGAGCAGTACTTC. Translating gives CASSNTSGSYEQYF.

The rearrangement uses TRBV5-1 and TRBJ1-1; 8 bases align to TRBD1. Germline loops: CDR1 SGHRS, CDR2 YFSETQ. The CDR3 loop spans 16 amino acids. Losses at the gene ends were 4 bases for V and 2 bases for J; bases not matched to a gene: 10. In DNA, the CDR3 is TGCGCCAGCAGCATCCTACAGGGGGAGAGAAACACTGAAGCTTTCTTT. Translating it yields CASSILQGERNTEAFF.

The chain employs TRBV2 and TRBJ1-2, with D tentatively TRBD1 (5 bases). CDR1 and CDR2 from the germline V gene are SNHLY and FYNNEI. The CDR3 is 15 residues long. Trimming pared 4 bases from V and 3 bases from J, leaving 15 bases between. The CDR3: CASSATGRLYYGYTF. CDR3 coding DNA: TGTGCCAGCAGTGCAACGGGACGGCTTTACTATGGCTACACCTTC.

CDR3 nucleotides: TGTGCCAGCAGCTCCAAGAGGGGAACTGAAGCTTTCTTT. Translated, it gives CASSSKRGTEAFF. This sequence joins TRBV11-1 and TRBJ1-1; a weak D match, TRBD1 (5 bases). The CDR3 is 13 residues long. CDR1 is SGHAT, CDR2 FQDESV, per germline (reference sequence). V was trimmed by 4 bases and J by 5 bases, leaving 11 bases between them.

The V call is TRBV27, the J call TRBJ1-5; tentatively, D is TRBD1 (6 bases). This CDR3 region has 16 residues. The germline V gene encodes CDR1 MNHEY and CDR2 SMNVEV (reference sequence). V was cut by 5 bases and J by 0 bases, with 14 bases left in between. The DNA for the CDR3 is TGTGCCAGCAGTGGAACAGGGCTGTATAGCAATCAGCCCCAGCATTTT. This codes for CASSGTGLYSNQPQHF.

V gene TRBV2 combines with J gene TRBJ1-2; D uncertain. V shed 8 bases and J shed 2 bases, with 9 bases lying between them. The CDR3 is 12 residues long. The V gene's germline CDR1 is SNHLY and CDR2 FYNNEI. Here the CDR3 reads CASSVSNYGYTF. The CDR3 bases are TGTGCCAGCTCAGTATCCAACTATGGCTACACCTTC.

The chain has TRBV12-5 and TRBJ2-5; TRBD1 matches 8 bases. Germline V gene data show CDR1 as LGHNT and CDR2 as FRNRAP. The CDR3 totals 16 residues. V lost 0 bases to trimming and J lost 5 bases; unmatched junction nucleotides: 8. The CDR3 loop is CASGLVLPGGGETQYF. DNA for the CDR3: TGTGCTAGTGGTTTGGTACTCCCAGGGGGCGGGGAGACCCAGTACTTC.

This chain joins TRBV19 and TRBJ1-3; D not certain. Looked up from germline, CDR1 is LNHDA and CDR2 is SQIVND (reference sequence). This CDR3 has 14 amino acids. Trimming took off 1 base at V and 1 base at J, with 5 bases between the two ends. CDR3 sequence (DNA): TGTGCCAGTAGTATAGGAACGTCTGGAAACACCATATATTTT. As protein: CASSIGTSGNTIYF.

V gene TRBV7-9 combines with J gene TRBJ2-7, with D possibly TRBD1 on 5 matching bases. This CDR3 is built from 13 residues. Trimming stripped 3 bases from V and 4 bases from J, with 10 bases between. Germline V CDR1 and CDR2: SEHNR, FQNEAQ (reference sequence). CDR3 DNA sequence: TGTGCCAGCAGCTTCGCCCAGGGTTACGAGCAGTACTTC. It is translated as CASSFAQGYEQYF.

The V gene is TRBV10-3, the J gene TRBJ1-2, with 7 bases aligning to TRBD1. Germline assignment: CDR1 ENHRY and CDR2 SYGVKD. Trimming at V came to 5 bases and at J to 8 bases, leaving 5 bases not matched to a gene. The length of the CDR3 is 12 residues. CDR3 sequence reads: CAISRTGSGYTF. In nucleotides, the CDR3 is TGTGCCATCAGTAGGACAGGTTCGGGCTACACCTTC.

In DNA, the CDR3 is TGTGCCAGCAGCGTAGACCCAACTAATGAAAAACTGTTTTTT. The encoded protein is CASSVDPTNEKLFF. The V call is TRBV9, the J call TRBJ1-4; no firm D call. V was clipped by 0 bases and J by 0 bases, with 3 bases between them. The CDR3 is made up of 14 amino acids. CDR1 and CDR2 (germline): SGDLS, YYNGEE.

This chain joins TRBV7-9 and TRBJ2-2; D unclear. The CDR3 has 14 residues. Germline CDR1 SEHNR, CDR2 FQNEAQ (reference sequence). V lost 7 bases, J lost 2 bases, and 11 bases lay in between. In nucleotides, the CDR3 is TGTGCCAGCATTAAATCGGGCAACACCGGGGAGCTGTTTTTT. It translates to CASIKSGNTGELFF.